A single sample is the source of the 11 T cell receptor beta chains below, sequenced in a study of blood T cell repertoires in COVID-19. The method was immunoSEQ multiplex PCR; TCRdb's version includes in-frame clones alone and lacks a portion of them. In the table there are some 460,000 clones, 87% of which are singletons. The sequenced sample consisted of PBMCs or T cells enriched from blood (not recorded which). All receptors derive from a woman aged 18-30 years with acute COVID-19.

V is TRBV18 and J is TRBJ1-2; 8 bases fit TRBD1. This CDR3 has 13 amino acids. V gave up 4 bases and J gave up 9 bases; unmatched junction bases: 7. Germline values: CDR1 KGHSH, CDR2 LQKENI. The CDR3 DNA follows: TGTGCCAGCTCACGTACAGGGGGAGGAAGCTACACCTTC. Translated: CASSRTGGGSYTF.

On this clone: This specimen includes other DNA sequences encoding the same CDR3. The rearrangement uses TRBV7-9 and TRBJ1-4, with 8 nucleotides matching TRBD1. This CDR3 is built from 14 residues. Losses at the gene ends were 1 base for V and 5 bases for J; bases not matched to a gene: 0. From germline, CDR1 is SEHNR and CDR2 FQNEAQ (reference sequence). DNA for the CDR3: TGTGCCAGCAGCTTAGGGACAGGGAATGAAAAACTGTTTTTT. Protein: CASSLGTGNEKLFF.

The chain joins TRBV25-1 to TRBJ1-1; a possible D gene is TRBD1 (5 bases). The CDR3 totals 11 residues. Germline CDR1 reads MGHDK; CDR2 reads SYGVNS. Deletions cut 10 bases from V and 8 bases from J, with 14 bases between. In DNA form, the CDR3 reads TGTGCCACCCAGCCGGGGGACGAAGCTTTCTTT. It yields the protein CATQPGDEAFF.

The chain has TRBV5-1 and TRBJ1-1, with a weak D call TRBD1 (6 bases). The CDR3 spans 13 residues. V lost 4 bases and J 0 bases, leaving 7 bases between the germline ends. Germline V gene data show CDR1 as SGHRS and CDR2 as YFSETQ. In DNA form, the CDR3 reads TGCGCCAGCAGCGGACAGCTGAACACTGAAGCTTTCTTT. It translates to CASSGQLNTEAFF.

This chain's CDR3 is CASSLKGLGTEAFF. The CDR3 region has the DNA TGTGCCAGCAGTTTAAAGGGGCTGGGGACTGAAGCTTTCTTT. The rearrangement links TRBV27 to TRBJ1-1, with a possible D match to TRBD1 (5 bases). From germline, CDR1 is MNHEY and CDR2 SMNVEV (reference sequence). CDR3 size: 14 residues. V dropped 2 bases and J dropped 5 bases, with 12 bases sitting between them.

The chain employs TRBV2 and TRBJ1-6; D not resolved. The germline V and J ends were trimmed by 6 bases and 5 bases, with 14 bases remaining between them. CDR1 is SNHLY, CDR2 FYNNEI, per germline. The CDR3 runs to 15 residues. The CDR3 DNA reads as TGTGCCAGCAGACGGGGTGACCAGAATAATTCACCCCTCCACTTT. It is translated as CASRRGDQNNSPLHF.

The gene calls are TRBV27 and TRBJ2-3, with 9 bases identical to TRBD2. CDR3 length: 15 amino acids. Germline assignment: CDR1 MNHEY and CDR2 SMNVEV (reference sequence). V lost 4 bases and J lost 6; bases outside the gene matches: 8. The CDR3 reads CASSSIRLAGDTQYF. The DNA for the CDR3 is TGTGCCAGCAGTTCCATCCGCCTAGCGGGGGATACGCAGTATTTT.

The chain is built from TRBV27 and TRBJ1-1; no clear D. Between the trimmed V and J ends, which lost 6 bases and 5 bases, there was a span of 19 bases. This CDR3 is 15 amino acids long. The germline V gene encodes CDR1 MNHEY and CDR2 SMNVEV (reference sequence). Here the CDR3 DNA reads TGTGCCAGCAGGATGGGAGCCTTTTCGTATACTGAAGCTTTCTTT. It is translated as CASRMGAFSYTEAFF.

The chain employs TRBV28 and TRBJ1-5, with TRBD1 matching 7 bases. The J segment lost 3 bases and the V segment lost 8 bases, leaving 10 bases of the junction unmatched. The V gene's germline CDR1 is MDHEN and CDR2 SYDVKM. This CDR3 spans 15 amino acids. Here the CDR3 reads CASEVGQHLNQPQHF. As DNA, the CDR3 is TGTGCCAGCGAAGTGGGACAGCATCTCAATCAGCCCCAGCATTTT. The entire variable domain, with the rest obtained from reference TRBV28 and TRBJ1-5, is as follows: DVKVTQSSRYLVKRTGEKVFLECVQDMDHENMFWYRQDPGLGLRLIYFSYDVKMKEKGDIPEGYSVSREKKERFSLILESASTNQTSMYLCASEVGQHLNQPQHFGDGTRLSIL.

This clone occurred once. J is TRBJ2-7 and V is TRBV6-2 or TRBV6-3; D unclear. Germline loops: CDR1 MNHEY, CDR2 SVGEGT. Deletions cut 6 bases from V and 3 bases from J, with 6 bases between. The CDR3 covers 11 residues. In DNA, the CDR3 is TGTGCCAGCAGCCGCTACTACGAGCAGTACTTC. Translating gives CASSRYYEQYF.

This clone was recorded only once. CDR3 amino acids: CASTLGWGGVYEQYF. The CDR3 DNA is TGCGCCAGCACGCTTGGGTGGGGCGGGGTTTACGAGCAGTACTTC. This chain uses TRBV5-1 with TRBJ2-7; TRBD2 is a possible D gene (6 bases). This CDR3 comprises 15 residues. V was shortened by 6 bases and J by 4 bases, with 20 bases between the two germline ends. CDR1 is SGHRS, CDR2 YFSETQ, per germline.